The entry that follows covers one T cell receptor beta chain sequence. This clonotype has at least ten counts. The clone's antigen remains unknown. Nothing much larger sits one base from this clone, and base qualities are not available. The sample originates from a study of early T cells in non-severe SARS-CoV-2 infection (dated by TCRdb to the early 2020s). For the study in its entirety: TCR sequencing used bulk RNA from unsorted whole blood, so alpha and beta chains could not be paired. Overall results and qualifications from the work: Matching against VDJdb was skewed toward anti-spike CD8 responses, likely underestimated virus-specific expansions, and missed private and CD4 specificities.

The germline ends are 11 bases apart after V is trimmed by 4 bases and J by 4 bases. The CDR3 sequence holds 14 residues, the cysteine and phenylalanine included. Only the CDR3 DNA is retained, 42 bases long and in frame from the first base. CDR1 and CDR2 were assigned from the germline V gene as ENHRY and SYGVKD. Library preparation used 5' RACE. The reads were generated on a NextSeq 500. In the TCR library protocol, unique molecular identifiers were attached to individual cDNA molecules to correct for PCR bias and sequencing error. Both TCR alpha and beta chains were sequenced, and tight co-correlation was observed between alpha and beta sequence abundances in each sample. The authors' analysis ran thus. Decombinator V4 was used to annotate the V gene, J gene and CDR3 of the TCR sequences. TCRs were defined as expanded if a significant change between any two time points was detected under a Poisson model with p below 0.0001. TCR abundances were normalised to the total number of TCRs sequenced per sample and were expressed as counts per million. MAIT TCRs were defined by TRAV1-2 paired with TRAJ12, TRAJ20 or TRAJ33, and iNKT TCRs by TRAV10 paired with TRAJ18. A search of VDJdb, accessed on 1 November 2021, was run for TCRs annotated to CMV, EBV and SARS-CoV-2, with TCRs annotated for multiple antigens excluded. TCRdb passed the public sequencing reads through fastp at Q25 and MiXCR, retaining productive beta sequences. Entries are consolidated by CDR3 protein sequence, retaining the most common genes and DNA. These V and J calls rely on TCRdb rather than the paper's analysis. Counted in this sample were fewer than 30,000 distinct CDR3 sequences; 5.1% of them appeared once. The ten largest clones add up to 4% of the sample.

Set within a cohort of healthcare workers in London, UK, this nested case-control study involved weekly PCR testing of nasopharyngeal swabs along with blood sampling. Between 23 and 31 March 2020, the week of the UK lockdown, healthcare workers were enrolled and then followed up weekly for as long as 16 weeks. This clonotype originated in an adult who was a healthcare worker with PCR-confirmed SARS-CoV-2 infection or an uninfected control (not recorded which). The sequenced sample was whole blood. Recombination linked TRBV10-3 to TRBJ1-3; the D gene is unclear. The CDR3 sequence is CAISVLTAGNTIYF. The nucleotide sequence is TGTGCCATCAGTGTACTAACAGCGGGAAACACCATATATTTT.